This entry is about one T cell receptor beta chain. As yet, its antigen is unknown. This specimen belongs to a study of cytomegalovirus exposure and HLA in healthy donors. This PCR relied on a set of 60 Vbeta primers and 13 Jbeta primers. This table comes from immunoSEQ multiplex PCR, and its TCRdb copy is limited to in-frame clones, with some not included. The sample holds some 64,000 clones; around 92% are singletons and the top ten take about 1.6%. Study-wide results and limits: The classifier reportedly diagnosed cytomegalovirus status with high sensitivity and specificity.

This CDR3 comprises 17 residues. Germline loops: CDR1 SGHVS, CDR2 FNYEAQ. The J segment lost 0 bases and the V segment lost 5 bases, leaving 5 bases of the junction unmatched. This receptor was identified in a man younger than 40 in good health and CMV-seropositive. The sample was PBMCs. The chain recombines TRBV7-6 with TRBJ2-6; 9 bases align to TRBD2. CDR3 nucleotide sequence: TGTGCCAGCAGCCCTAGCGGGATAAGCTCTGGGGCCAACGTCCTGACTTTC. The encoded protein is CASSPSGISSGANVLTF.